This T cell receptor beta chain was observed in a study of blood T cell repertoires in COVID-19. Study at large: Samples taken during acute and convalescent COVID-19 were collected in the United States, Italy and Spain.

Patients of the Seattle cohort, enrolled during active infection, were followed longitudinally. Per the study methods: Estimates of nucleated cell counts were drawn from the amplification of reference gene primers. TCRdb's table, derived via immunoSEQ multiplex PCR, lists solely in-frame clones and lacks some. V and J calls and clone size are copied from that table; D and trimming were computed from the DNA. The sample lists around 230,000 clones, approximately 85% occurring once. The clonotype comes from a man over 45 with COVID-19, enrolled during active disease. What was sequenced was peripheral blood.

Here the CDR3 DNA reads TGTGCCAGCAGTGAAGTGGGACAGGGACCCCCTCAAGAGACCCAGTACTTC. Translating it yields CASSEVGQGPPQETQYF. This rearrangement joins TRBV25-1 to TRBJ2-5; 9 bases fit TRBD1. The CDR3 totals 17 residues. Germline V CDR1 and CDR2: MGHDK, SYGVNS. Trimming took 2 bases from V and 2 from J; bases not matched to a gene: 9.